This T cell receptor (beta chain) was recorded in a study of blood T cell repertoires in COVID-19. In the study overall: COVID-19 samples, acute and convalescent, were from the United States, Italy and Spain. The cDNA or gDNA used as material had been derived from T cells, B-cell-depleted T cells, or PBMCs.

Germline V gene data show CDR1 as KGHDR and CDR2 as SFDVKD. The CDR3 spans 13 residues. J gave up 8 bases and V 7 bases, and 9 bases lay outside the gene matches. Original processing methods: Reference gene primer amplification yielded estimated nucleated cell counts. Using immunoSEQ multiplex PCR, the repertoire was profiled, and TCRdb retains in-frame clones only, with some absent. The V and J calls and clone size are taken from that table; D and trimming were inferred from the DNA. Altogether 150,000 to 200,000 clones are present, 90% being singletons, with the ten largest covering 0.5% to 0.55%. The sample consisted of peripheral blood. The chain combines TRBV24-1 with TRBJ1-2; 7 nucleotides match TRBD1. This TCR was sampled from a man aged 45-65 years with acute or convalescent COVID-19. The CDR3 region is CATSPNQGEGYTF. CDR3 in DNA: TGTGCCACCAGCCCCAACCAGGGGGAGGGCTACACCTTC.